The 17 T cell receptor beta chains below come from one sample, sequenced in a study of T cell responses to AZD1222 COVID-19 vaccine. Clones were read by immunoSEQ multiplex PCR, and TCRdb kept only the in-frame ones, dropping some. Among about 140,000 clones listed, approximately 90% were seen once. This sample comprised peripheral blood, obtained 28 days after the second AZD1222 dose. These receptors all come from an adult who received the AZD1222 COVID-19 vaccine.

The CDR3 here is CASSPGQHTEAFF. The DNA for the CDR3 is TGTGCCAGCAGTCCCGGACAACACACTGAAGCTTTCTTT. The chain joins TRBV12-3 or TRBV12-4 to TRBJ1-1, with D maybe TRBD1 (5 bases). The CDR3 consists of 13 residues. V lost 5 bases to trimming and J lost 3 bases, with 10 bases between them.

The rearrangement joins TRBV29-1 to TRBJ2-3; 10 bases match TRBD2. The CDR3 runs 15 residues. Germline V gene sequence: CDR1 SQVTM, CDR2 ANQGSEA. V dropped 4 bases and J dropped 2; count of bases not matched to a gene: 6. The CDR3 region is CSVGASGSSTDTQYF. Written as DNA, the CDR3 is TGCAGCGTTGGGGCTAGCGGGAGTTCCACAGATACGCAGTATTTT.

The V gene is TRBV6-1, the J gene TRBJ2-4; 15 bases fit TRBD2. Trimming cost V 0 bases and J 16 bases; bases outside gene matches: 4. Germline V gene sequence: CDR1 MNHNS, CDR2 SASEGT. This CDR3 region has 14 residues. The CDR3 is CASSEAGTSGGHYF. CDR3 DNA sequence: TGTGCCAGCAGTGAAGCCGGGACTAGCGGGGGGCATTACTTC.

This sequence joins TRBV7-3 and TRBJ1-1; no firm D call. The germline V gene has CDR1 SGHTA and CDR2 FQGTGA. V gave up 3 bases and J gave up 1 base, with 6 bases separating them. The length of the CDR3 is 13 residues. CDR3 loop: CASSFDTNTEAFF. The DNA of the CDR3 is TGTGCCAGCAGCTTTGATACGAACACTGAAGCTTTCTTT.

The V and J genes are TRBV2 and TRBJ2-1; 10 bases fit TRBD2. V trimming: 6 bases; J trimming: 7 bases; junction bases outside the gene matches: 12. Germline V lookup: CDR1 SNHLY, CDR2 FYNNEI. The CDR3 loop spans 16 amino acids. For the CDR3, the DNA is TGTGCCAGCAGGACAAGTAGCGGGAGGCCTCTAAATGAGCAGTTCTTC. This sequence encodes CASRTSSGRPLNEQFF.

The J gene is TRBJ2-1, the V gene TRBV5-4; 12 bases are shared with TRBD2. The CDR3 covers 17 residues. V was clipped by 2 bases and J by 4 bases; unmatched bases: 7. Germline CDR1 and CDR2: SGHNT and YYREEE (reference sequence). In nucleotides, the CDR3 is TGTGCCAGCAGCTTAGAAAAACTAGCGGGAGGATACAATGAGCAGTTCTTC. Its translation: CASSLEKLAGGYNEQFF.

V gene TRBV18 combines with J gene TRBJ2-1; D not resolved. Germline V gives CDR1 KGHSH, CDR2 LQKENI. The V end lost 5 bases, the J end lost 4 bases, and 6 bases lay between the germline ends. This CDR3 comprises 12 residues. Here the CDR3 reads CASSSVYNEQFF. CDR3 DNA sequence: TGTGCCAGCTCATCCGTTTACAATGAGCAGTTCTTC.

This clone has just one count. The DNA of the CDR3 is TGTGCCAGCAGCCATCCCAAAGACAGAGGGGGCACTGAAGCTTTCTTT. Amino acid sequence: CASSHPKDRGGTEAFF. This chain links TRBV9 with TRBJ1-1; a possible D gene is TRBD1 (6 bases). With 4 bases removed from V and 4 bases from J, the gap between germline ends came to 20 bases. The CDR3 extends over 16 amino acids. CDR1 SGDLS and CDR2 YYNGEE come from the germline V gene.

The chain uses TRBV7-9 and TRBJ2-2; D gene ambiguous. Germline V CDR1 and CDR2: SEHNR, FQNEAQ (reference sequence). V was trimmed by 4 bases and J by 5 bases, leaving 8 bases between them. This CDR3 comprises 13 residues. The CDR3 loop is CASSSDGTGELFF. Here the CDR3 DNA reads TGTGCCAGCAGCTCCGACGGGACCGGGGAGCTGTTTTTT.

This chain links TRBV13 with TRBJ2-3; 11 bases agree with TRBD1. Germline V CDR1 and CDR2: PRHDT, FYEKMQ (reference sequence). Trimming cost V 3 bases and J 4 bases; bases outside gene matches: 6. The CDR3 totals 16 residues. DNA of the CDR3: TGTGCCAGCAGCTTCCGGGACAGGGGGAGGTCAGATACGCAGTATTTT. Amino acid sequence: CASSFRDRGRSDTQYF.

J is TRBJ1-6 and V is TRBV18; 9 positions match TRBD1. Trimming removed 4 bases from V and 4 bases from J; junction bases left unmatched: 11. The CDR3 is 18 residues long. Looked up from germline, CDR1 is KGHSH and CDR2 is LQKENI. This CDR3 reads CASSQIQTGTGYNSPLHF. CDR3 nucleotides: TGTGCCAGCTCACAAATCCAAACCGGGACAGGGTATAATTCACCCCTCCACTTT.

This chain connects TRBV13 to TRBJ1-1, with D perhaps TRBD1 (6 bases). Trimming left V 3 bases short and J 2 bases short, with 16 bases between. In germline, CDR1 is PRHDT, CDR2 FYEKMQ (reference sequence). The CDR3 has 16 residues. DNA of the CDR3: TGTGCCAGCAGCTTTTCTTTAGCAGGGGCAAACACTGAAGCTTTCTTT. This sequence encodes CASSFSLAGANTEAFF.

This clone turned up a few times. The chain employs TRBV18 and TRBJ1-2, with TRBD1 as a possible D gene (5 bases). CDR1 is KGHSH, CDR2 LQKENI, per germline. This CDR3 contains 16 residues. V was clipped by 8 bases and J by 4 bases, with 23 bases between them. Here the CDR3 reads CASQGRSPSELYGYTF. The CDR3 nucleotides read TGTGCCAGCCAGGGACGAAGTCCGAGCGAGCTCTATGGCTACACCTTC.

The chain uses TRBV7-3 and TRBJ2-2; D may be TRBD1 or TRBD2 (5 bases each). CDR3 size: 16 residues. Germline V gene sequence: CDR1 SGHTA, CDR2 FQGTGA. The V and J ends lost 6 bases and 1 base respectively, with 15 bases between them. This CDR3 is CASSSTGTWNTGELFF. The CDR3 DNA reads TGTGCCAGCAGTTCGACCGGGACGTGGAACACCGGGGAGCTGTTTTTT.

The rearrangement uses TRBV6-5 and TRBJ1-2, with a possible D match to TRBD1 (6 bases). The germline V and J ends were trimmed by 6 bases and 4 bases, with 12 bases remaining between them. This CDR3 region has 13 residues. Germline V CDR1 and CDR2: MNHEY, SVGAGI. The CDR3 is CASSYRVSYGYTF. CDR3 in DNA: TGTGCCAGCAGCTACAGGGTCTCCTATGGCTACACCTTC.

Only a few counts were recorded for this clone. This sequence joins TRBV18 and TRBJ2-2; TRBD2 matches at 12 bases. J was trimmed by 1 base and V by 1 base; bases with no gene match: 4. The length of the CDR3 is 18 residues. Germline loops: CDR1 KGHSH, CDR2 LQKENI. The chain's CDR3 is CASSPRETSGGNTGELFF. The CDR3, as DNA: TGTGCCAGCTCACCACGTGAGACTAGCGGGGGGAACACCGGGGAGCTGTTTTTT.

V usage is TRBV5-4 and J usage is TRBJ2-3; TRBD2 agrees at 10 bases. Germline V gives CDR1 SGHNT, CDR2 YYREEE (reference sequence). CDR3 size: 15 residues. The V gene end was trimmed by 2 bases and the J gene end by 4 bases; junction bases not matched to a gene: 4. CDR3: CASSFSGGSADTQYF. Here the CDR3 DNA reads TGTGCCAGCAGCTTTAGCGGGGGGAGCGCAGATACGCAGTATTTT.